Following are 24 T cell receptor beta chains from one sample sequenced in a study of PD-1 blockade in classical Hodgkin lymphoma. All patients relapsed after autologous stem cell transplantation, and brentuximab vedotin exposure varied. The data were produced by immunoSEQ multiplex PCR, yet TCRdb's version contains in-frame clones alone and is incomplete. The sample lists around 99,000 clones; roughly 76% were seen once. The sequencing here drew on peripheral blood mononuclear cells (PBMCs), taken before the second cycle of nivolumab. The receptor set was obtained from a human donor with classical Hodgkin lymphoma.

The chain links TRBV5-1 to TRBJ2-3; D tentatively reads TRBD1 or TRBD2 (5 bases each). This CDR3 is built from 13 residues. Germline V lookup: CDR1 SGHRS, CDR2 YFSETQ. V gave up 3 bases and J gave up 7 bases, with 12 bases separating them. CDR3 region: CASSSGRGNTQYF. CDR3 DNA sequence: TGCGCCAGCAGCTCTGGCCGGGGCAATACGCAGTATTTT. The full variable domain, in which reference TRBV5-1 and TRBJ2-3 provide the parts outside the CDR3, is KAGVTQTPRYLIKTRGQQVTLSCSPISGHRSVSWYQQTPGQGLQFLFEYFSETQRNKGNFPGRFSGRQFSNSRSEMNVSTLELGDSALYLCASSSGRGNTQYFGPGTRLTVL.

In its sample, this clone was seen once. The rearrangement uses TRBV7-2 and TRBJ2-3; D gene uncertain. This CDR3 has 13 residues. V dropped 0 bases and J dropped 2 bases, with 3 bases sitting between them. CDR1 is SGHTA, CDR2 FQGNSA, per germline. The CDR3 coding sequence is TGTGCCAGCAGCTTAGCGAACACAGATACGCAGTATTTT. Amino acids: CASSLANTDTQYF.

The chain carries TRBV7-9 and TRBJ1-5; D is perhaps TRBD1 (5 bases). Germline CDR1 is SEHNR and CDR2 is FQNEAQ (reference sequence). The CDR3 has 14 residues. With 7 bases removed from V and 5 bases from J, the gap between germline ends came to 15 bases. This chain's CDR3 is CASTLDGAHQPQHF. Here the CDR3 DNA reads TGTGCCAGCACCCTAGACGGGGCCCATCAGCCCCAGCATTTT.

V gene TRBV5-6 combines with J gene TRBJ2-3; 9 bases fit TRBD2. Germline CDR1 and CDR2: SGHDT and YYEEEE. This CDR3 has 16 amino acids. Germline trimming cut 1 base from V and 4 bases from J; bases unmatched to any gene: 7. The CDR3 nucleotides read TGTGCCAGCAGCTTGTATAGCGGGAGTAGTGCAGATACGCAGTATTTT. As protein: CASSLYSGSSADTQYF.

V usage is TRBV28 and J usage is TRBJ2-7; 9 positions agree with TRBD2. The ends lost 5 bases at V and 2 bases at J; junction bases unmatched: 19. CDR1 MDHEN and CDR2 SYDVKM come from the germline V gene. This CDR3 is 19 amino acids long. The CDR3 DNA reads TGTGCCAGCAGTACCCTGACTAGCGGCGTGGACAGAGTAGCCTACGAGCAGTACTTC. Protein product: CASSTLTSGVDRVAYEQYF.

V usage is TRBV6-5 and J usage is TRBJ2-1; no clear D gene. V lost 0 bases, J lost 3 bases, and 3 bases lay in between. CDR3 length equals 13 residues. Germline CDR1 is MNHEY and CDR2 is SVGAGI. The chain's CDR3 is CASSYSVYNEQFF. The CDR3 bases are TGTGCCAGCAGTTACTCAGTCTACAATGAGCAGTTCTTC.

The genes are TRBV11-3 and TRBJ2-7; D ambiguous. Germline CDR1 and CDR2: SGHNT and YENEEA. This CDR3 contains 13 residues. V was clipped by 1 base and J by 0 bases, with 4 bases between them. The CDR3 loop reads CASSLGTSYEQYF. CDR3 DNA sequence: TGTGCCAGCAGCTTAGGGACCTCCTACGAGCAGTACTTC.

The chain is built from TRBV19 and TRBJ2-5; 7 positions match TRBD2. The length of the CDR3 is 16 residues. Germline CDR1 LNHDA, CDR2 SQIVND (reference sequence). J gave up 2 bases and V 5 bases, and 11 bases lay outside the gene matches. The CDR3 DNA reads TGTGCCAGTAGTTCATCTAGCGGAGCCCTTCAAGAGACCCAGTACTTC. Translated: CASSSSSGALQETQYF.

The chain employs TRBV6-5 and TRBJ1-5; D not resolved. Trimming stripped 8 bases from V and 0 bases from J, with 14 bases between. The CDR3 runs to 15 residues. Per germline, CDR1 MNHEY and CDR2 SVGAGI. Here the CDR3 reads CASGKEGYSNQPQHF. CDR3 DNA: TGTGCCAGCGGGAAGGAGGGCTATAGCAATCAGCCCCAGCATTTT.

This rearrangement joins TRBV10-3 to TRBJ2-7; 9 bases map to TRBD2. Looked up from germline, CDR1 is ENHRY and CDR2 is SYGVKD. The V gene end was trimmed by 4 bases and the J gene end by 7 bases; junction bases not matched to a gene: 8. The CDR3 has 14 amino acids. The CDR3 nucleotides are TGTGCCATCAGTGGGGCGGGAGGGCCGTATGAGCAGTACTTC. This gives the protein CAISGAGGPYEQYF.

The CDR3: CASSIGAGGGTDTQYF. The CDR3 DNA is TGTGCCAGTAGTATAGGGGCAGGCGGGGGCACAGATACGCAGTATTTT. The gene calls are TRBV19 and TRBJ2-3, with D possibly matching TRBD2 (6 bases). Trimming shortened V by 1 base and J by 1 base, and 12 bases separated the two germline ends. There are 16 residues in the CDR3. Germline V gene sequence: CDR1 LNHDA, CDR2 SQIVND (reference sequence).

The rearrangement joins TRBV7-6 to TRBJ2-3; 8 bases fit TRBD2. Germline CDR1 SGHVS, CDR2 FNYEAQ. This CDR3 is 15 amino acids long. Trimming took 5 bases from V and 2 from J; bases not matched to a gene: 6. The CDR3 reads CASSITSGFTDTQYF. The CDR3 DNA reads TGTGCCAGCAGCATAACTAGCGGATTCACAGATACGCAGTATTTT. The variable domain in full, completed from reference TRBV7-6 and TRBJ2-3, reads GAGVSQSPRYKVTKRGQDVALRCDPISGHVSLYWYRQALGQGPEFLTYFNYEAQQDKSGLPNDRFSAERPEGSISTLTIQRTEQRDSAMYRCASSITSGFTDTQYFGPGTRLTVL.

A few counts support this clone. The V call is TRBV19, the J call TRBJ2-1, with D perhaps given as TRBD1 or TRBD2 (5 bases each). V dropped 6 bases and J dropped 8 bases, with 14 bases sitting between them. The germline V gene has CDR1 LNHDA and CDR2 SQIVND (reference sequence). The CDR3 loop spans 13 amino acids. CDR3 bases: TGTGCCAGTAGACTGGGGCCGGAGGATGAGCAGTTCTTC. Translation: CASRLGPEDEQFF.

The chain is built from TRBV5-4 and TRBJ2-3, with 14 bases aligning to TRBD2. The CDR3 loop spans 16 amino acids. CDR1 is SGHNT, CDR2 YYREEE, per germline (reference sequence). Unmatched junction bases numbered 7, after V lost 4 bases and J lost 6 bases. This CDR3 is CASSTRLAGGADTQYF. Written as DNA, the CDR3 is TGTGCCAGCAGCACCAGACTAGCGGGAGGGGCGGATACGCAGTATTTT.

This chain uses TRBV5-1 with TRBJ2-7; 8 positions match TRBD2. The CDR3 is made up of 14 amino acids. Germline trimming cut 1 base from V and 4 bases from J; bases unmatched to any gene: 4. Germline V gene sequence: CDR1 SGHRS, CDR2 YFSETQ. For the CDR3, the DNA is TGCGCCAGCAGCTTGCGGGCTAGCGGGTACGAGCAGTACTTC. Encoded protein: CASSLRASGYEQYF.

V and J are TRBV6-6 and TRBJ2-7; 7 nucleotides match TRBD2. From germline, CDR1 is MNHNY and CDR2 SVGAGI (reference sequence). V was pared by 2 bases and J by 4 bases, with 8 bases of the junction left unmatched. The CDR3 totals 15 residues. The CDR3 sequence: CASSYPGRDLYEQYF. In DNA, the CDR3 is TGTGCCAGCAGTTACCCGGGGAGGGATCTATACGAGCAGTACTTC.

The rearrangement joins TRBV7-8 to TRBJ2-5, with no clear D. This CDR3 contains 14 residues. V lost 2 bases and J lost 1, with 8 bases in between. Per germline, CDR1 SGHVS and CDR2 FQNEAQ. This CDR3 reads CASSLPSLQETQYF. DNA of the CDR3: TGTGCCAGCAGCTTACCCAGTCTCCAAGAGACCCAGTACTTC. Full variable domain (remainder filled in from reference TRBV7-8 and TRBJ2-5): GAGVSQSPRYKVAKRGQDVALRCDPISGHVSLFWYQQALGQGPEFLTYFQNEAQLDKSGLPSDRFFAERPEGSVSTLKIQRTQQEDSAVYLCASSLPSLQETQYFGPGTRLLVL.

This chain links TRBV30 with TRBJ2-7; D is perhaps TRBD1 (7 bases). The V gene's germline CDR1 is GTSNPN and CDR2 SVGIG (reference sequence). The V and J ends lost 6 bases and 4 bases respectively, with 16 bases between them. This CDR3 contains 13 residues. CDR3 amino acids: CACSRGAQYEQYF. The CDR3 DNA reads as TGTGCCTGCAGCAGGGGGGCCCAATACGAGCAGTACTTC.

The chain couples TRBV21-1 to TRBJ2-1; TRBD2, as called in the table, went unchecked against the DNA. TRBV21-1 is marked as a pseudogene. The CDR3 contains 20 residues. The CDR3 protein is CASSKLAGPHRPSSYNEQFF. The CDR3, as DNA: TGTGCCAGCAGCAAACTAGCGGGGCCACACAGACCCAGCTCCTACAATGAGCAGTTCTTC.

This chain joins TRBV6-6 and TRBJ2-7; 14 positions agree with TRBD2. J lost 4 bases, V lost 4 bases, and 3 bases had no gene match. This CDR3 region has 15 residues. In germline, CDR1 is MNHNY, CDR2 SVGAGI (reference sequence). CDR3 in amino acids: CASSSGLAGAYEQYF. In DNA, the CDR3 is TGTGCCAGCAGTTCGGGACTAGCGGGAGCGTACGAGCAGTACTTC.

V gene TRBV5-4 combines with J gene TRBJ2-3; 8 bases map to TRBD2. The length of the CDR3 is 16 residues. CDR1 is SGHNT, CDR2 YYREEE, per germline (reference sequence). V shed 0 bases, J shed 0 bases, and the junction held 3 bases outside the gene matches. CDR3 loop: CASSLDLAGSTDTQYF. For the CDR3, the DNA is TGTGCCAGCAGCTTGGACTTAGCGGGGAGCACAGATACGCAGTATTTT.

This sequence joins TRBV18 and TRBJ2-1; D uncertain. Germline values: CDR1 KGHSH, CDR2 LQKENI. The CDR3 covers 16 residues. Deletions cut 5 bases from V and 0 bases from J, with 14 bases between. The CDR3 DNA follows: TGTGCCAGCTCAGCCCGCGACGCGAGCTCCTACAATGAGCAGTTCTTC. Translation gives CASSARDASSYNEQFF.

CDR3 amino acids: CASSIEVIAGVGYNEQFF. In nucleotides, the CDR3 is TGTGCCAGTAGTATAGAGGTTATAGCGGGAGTGGGGTACAATGAGCAGTTCTTC. The V gene is TRBV19, the J gene TRBJ2-1; 9 bases align to TRBD2. V lost 0 bases to trimming and J lost 4 bases; unmatched junction nucleotides: 10. The CDR3 extends over 18 amino acids. Germline CDR1 is LNHDA and CDR2 is SQIVND (reference sequence).

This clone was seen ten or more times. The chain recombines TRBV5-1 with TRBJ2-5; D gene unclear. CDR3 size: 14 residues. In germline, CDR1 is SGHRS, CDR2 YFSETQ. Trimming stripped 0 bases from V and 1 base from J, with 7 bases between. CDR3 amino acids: CASSLVQFQETQYF. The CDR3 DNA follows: TGCGCCAGCAGCTTGGTACAGTTCCAAGAGACCCAGTACTTC.